This T cell receptor (beta chain) comes out of a study of CD8+CD57+ T cells in acquired aplastic anemia. Study background: Yields of DNA that came from sorted CD4+ and CD8+ cells averaged roughly 3.2 ug. Findings and caveats of the study: Researchers report that twenty-nine CD8+ CDR3 sequences appeared in both patients and controls.

Trimming took off 6 bases at V and 5 bases at J, with 16 bases between the two ends. In germline, CDR1 is SEHNR, CDR2 FQNEAQ (reference sequence). This CDR3 has 14 residues. In its sample, this clonotype was seen many times. Its antigen is as yet unknown. Sequenced patients had shown CD8+CD57+ cell expansion by flow cytometry. The blood sampling took place in patients who had so far received no therapy. Template material for TCR beta VDJ and CDR3 profiling consisted of genomic DNA. TCRdb passed the reads through MiXCR, listing each CDR3 protein once. The sample lists under 500,000 distinct CDR3 sequences, around 30% occurring once.

The rearrangement joins TRBV7-9 to TRBJ1-1, with D perhaps TRBD1 (6 bases). Sequenced: sorted CD4+, CD8+, or CD8+CD57+ T cells (not recorded which) from PBMCs. This receptor was taken from a human donor with aplastic anemia. CDR3 residues: CASSAGVGETEAFF. The CDR3 DNA reads TGTGCCAGCAGTGCAGGGGTAGGAGAAACTGAAGCTTTCTTT.